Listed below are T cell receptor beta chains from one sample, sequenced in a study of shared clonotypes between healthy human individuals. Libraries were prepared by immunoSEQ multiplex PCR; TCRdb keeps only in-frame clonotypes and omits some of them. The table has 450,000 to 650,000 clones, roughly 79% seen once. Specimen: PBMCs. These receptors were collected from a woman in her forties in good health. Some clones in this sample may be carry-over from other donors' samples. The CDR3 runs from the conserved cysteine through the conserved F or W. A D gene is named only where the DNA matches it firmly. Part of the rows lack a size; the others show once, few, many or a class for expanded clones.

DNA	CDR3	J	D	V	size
TGTGCCAGCAGCTTACAGGGGGCTGGGGCCAACGTCCTGACTTTC	CASSLQGAGANVLTF	TRBJ2-6	TRBD1	TRBV2	-
TGTGCCAGCAGCCGGGACAGGGGGCCATACGAGCAGTACTTC	CASSRDRGPYEQYF	TRBJ2-7	TRBD1	TRBV7-2	-
TGTGCCAGCAGTTTAAGGCTAGCGGGAGTATCCACCTACGAGCAGTACTTC	CASSLRLAGVSTYEQYF	TRBJ2-7	TRBD2	TRBV27	many
TGTGCCAGCAGTTCTCGGGACTCCACAGATACGCAGTATTTT	CASSSRDSTDTQYF	TRBJ2-3	-	TRBV7-9	-
TGTGCCAGCAGCGTTAGCGGGAGGGCCGTCGATGAGCAGTTCTTC	CASSVSGRAVDEQFF	TRBJ2-1	TRBD2	TRBV2	-
TGTGCCAGTAGTATCGGGACAGGGGATGGCTACACCTTC	CASSIGTGDGYTF	TRBJ1-2	TRBD1	TRBV19	-
TGTGCCAGCAGCTTGCAGGGACTGGCAATGGGAGATACGCAGTATTTT	CASSLQGLAMGDTQYF	TRBJ2-3	-	TRBV5-6	-
TGTGCCAGCAGCCAAGAGGGGGCAAGACAGCCCCAGCATTTT	CASSQEGARQPQHF	TRBJ1-5	-	TRBV4-2	-
TGTGCCAGCACACGAGCGGTTGGGATCTCCTACAATGAGCAGTTCTTC	CASTRAVGISYNEQFF	TRBJ2-1	-	TRBV27	-
TGTGCCATCAGTGAGCTTTTATCGGGACAGGGGGGTCAGCCCCAGCATTTT	CAISELLSGQGGQPQHF	TRBJ1-5	TRBD1	TRBV10-3	-
TGCAGTGCACAGCCCAGCTACGAGCAGTACTTC	CSAQPSYEQYF	TRBJ2-7	-	TRBV20-1	-
TGCGCCAGCAGTGGGGACACCCAAACAGATACGCAGTATTTT	CASSGDTQTDTQYF	TRBJ2-3	-	TRBV5-1	-
TGTGCTAGCAGCTTAGGGCCTCCACATGGGACAGAGACCCAGTACTTC	CASSLGPPHGTETQYF	TRBJ2-5	-	TRBV7-7	once
TGTGCCAGTAGTATGGGAGCGGGGCCTAGCACAGATACGCAGTATTTT	CASSMGAGPSTDTQYF	TRBJ2-3	TRBD2	TRBV19	-
TGTGCCAGTAGCCTTCGTCTAGCGGGAGGGCGGAATGAGCAGTTCTTC	CASSLRLAGGRNEQFF	TRBJ2-1	TRBD2	TRBV19	-
TGTGCCATCAGTGTGGGACAGGGGGCGTACAATGAGCAGTTCTTC	CAISVGQGAYNEQFF	TRBJ2-1	TRBD1	TRBV10-3	-
TGTGCCAGCAGCCCAACTCCGACATACGACTACGAGCAGTACTTC	CASSPTPTYDYEQYF	TRBJ2-7	-	TRBV9	-